The source of this T cell receptor beta chain is a study of shared clonotypes between healthy human individuals. The V end lost 4 bases, the J end lost 0 bases, and 6 bases lay between the germline ends. Germline-derived CDR1 and CDR2 are LNHDA and SQIVND (reference sequence). The CDR3 totals 13 residues. Profiled with immunoSEQ multiplex PCR; TCRdb holds only in-frame clones, not every one. The data contain roughly 1.4 million clones, 98% of them seen just once; the ten biggest clones take up approximately 0.4%. As concerns this clone: No antigen is known for it.

Study observations and caveats: An effect of sequencing depth on clonotype sharing among donors was expected.

The chain couples TRBV19 to TRBJ1-2; D is uncertain. The sample taken for sequencing was naive CD4+ T cells sorted from blood. Subset here: CD45RA+ positively selected. This receptor was identified in a man aged 30-40 years in good health. This CDR3 is CASSSGANYGYTF. CDR3 nucleotide sequence: TGTGCCAGTAGTAGTGGAGCTAACTATGGCTACACCTTC.